The 9 T cell receptor beta chains in this list originate from one sample, sequenced in a study of blood T cell repertoires in COVID-19. Some clones are missing from TCRdb's copy, which holds only in-frame ones; the method was immunoSEQ multiplex PCR. The data contain approximately 290,000 clones, more than 85% of them singletons. Material for sequencing was peripheral blood. The receptors come from a man aged 25 to 40 with acute or convalescent COVID-19.

The chain uses TRBV27 and TRBJ1-3; a possible D gene is TRBD1 (5 bases). Germline lookup yields CDR1 MNHEY and CDR2 SMNVEV (reference sequence). Trimming took off 5 bases at V and 4 bases at J, with 18 bases between the two ends. The CDR3 consists of 16 residues. The CDR3 DNA reads as TGTGCCAGCAGTGATACAGGAGATCGTCGAGGAAACACCATATATTTT. It encodes CASSDTGDRRGNTIYF.

As DNA, the CDR3 is TGTGCCAGCCAAGGATTCTCAAGCGACAGCTATAATTCACCCCTCCACTTT. Translated, it gives CASQGFSSDSYNSPLHF. The chain combines TRBV25-1 with TRBJ1-6; D possibly corresponds to TRBD1 (5 bases). V lost 8 bases and J lost 3, with 20 bases in between. CDR1 is MGHDK and CDR2 is SYGVNS in the germline V gene. This CDR3 region has 17 residues.

The J gene is TRBJ1-6, the V gene TRBV19; D possibly corresponds to TRBD1 (5 bases). The V and J ends lost 7 bases and 6 bases respectively, with 19 bases between them. Germline V gene sequence: CDR1 LNHDA, CDR2 SQIVND (reference sequence). The CDR3 contains 16 residues. CDR3 nucleotide sequence: TGTGCCAGTAAGCGTAAGGCGGGGGACCTTAATTCACCCCTCCACTTT. Protein product: CASKRKAGDLNSPLHF.

The chain combines TRBV28 with TRBJ2-1, with 8 bases lining up with TRBD2. CDR3 length: 15 residues. Germline lookup yields CDR1 MDHEN and CDR2 SYDVKM. Germline trimming cut 5 bases from V and 3 bases from J; bases unmatched to any gene: 6. The CDR3 nucleotides read TGTGCCAGCAGTCCGACTCGGGGGGGCTACAATGAGCAGTTCTTC. This gives the protein CASSPTRGGYNEQFF.

The gene calls are TRBV14 and TRBJ1-4; TRBD1 aligns across 7 bases. Germline V gives CDR1 SGHDN, CDR2 FVKESK. The CDR3 is 17 amino acids. After removal of 4 bases from V and 0 bases from J, the junction contained 8 bases not matched to a gene. The CDR3 loop reads CASSPYRGTSTNEKLFF. The CDR3 bases are TGTGCCAGCAGCCCTTACAGGGGAACCTCAACTAATGAAAAACTGTTTTTT.

This clone came up once. The DNA for the CDR3 is TGTGCCAGCTCACAGGGACACAATGAGCAGTTCTTC. This encodes CASSQGHNEQFF. This rearrangement joins TRBV7-3 to TRBJ2-1; a possible D gene is TRBD1 (6 bases). Germline loops: CDR1 SGHTA, CDR2 FQGTGA. This CDR3 region has 12 residues. V was clipped by 8 bases and J by 5 bases, with 10 bases between them. Supplemented by reference TRBV7-3 and TRBJ2-1, the full variable domain reads GAGVSQTPSNKVTEKGKYVELRCDPISGHTALYWYRQSLGQGPEFLIYFQGTGAADDSGLPNDRFFAVRPEGSVSTLKIQRTERGDSAVYLCASSQGHNEQFFGPGTRLTVL.

This chain uses TRBV5-1 with TRBJ1-1; D unclear. The germline CDR1 and CDR2 sequences are SGHRS and YFSETQ. The V end lost 4 bases, the J end lost 3 bases, and 13 bases lay between the germline ends. The CDR3 contains 14 residues. The CDR3 here is CASSPIGSHTEAFF. Written as DNA, the CDR3 is TGCGCCAGCAGCCCTATAGGGAGCCACACTGAAGCTTTCTTT.

V usage is TRBV6-6 and J usage is TRBJ1-5; perhaps TRBD1 as D (6 bases). Per germline, CDR1 MNHNY and CDR2 SVGAGI (reference sequence). Trimming took 2 bases from V and 6 from J, leaving 14 bases between them. The CDR3 covers 15 residues. The DNA for the CDR3 is TGTGCCAGCAGTTACACCGGAGGGGGGGGTCAGCCCCAGCATTTT. As protein: CASSYTGGGGQPQHF.

In the case of this clone: The sample has other DNA sequences that encode this CDR3 too. J is TRBJ1-3 and V is TRBV5-1; D is possibly TRBD1 (6 bases). CDR1 and CDR2 (germline): SGHRS, YFSETQ. V dropped 0 bases and J dropped 4 bases, with 11 bases sitting between them. The CDR3 consists of 15 residues. CDR3 bases: TGCGCCAGCAGCTTGGCGGGGGGGCAAGGAAACACCATATATTTT. This sequence encodes CASSLAGGQGNTIYF. The variable domain in full, completed from reference TRBV5-1 and TRBJ1-3, reads KAGVTQTPRYLIKTRGQQVTLSCSPISGHRSVSWYQQTPGQGLQFLFEYFSETQRNKGNFPGRFSGRQFSNSRSEMNVSTLELGDSALYLCASSLAGGQGNTIYFGEGSWLTVV.